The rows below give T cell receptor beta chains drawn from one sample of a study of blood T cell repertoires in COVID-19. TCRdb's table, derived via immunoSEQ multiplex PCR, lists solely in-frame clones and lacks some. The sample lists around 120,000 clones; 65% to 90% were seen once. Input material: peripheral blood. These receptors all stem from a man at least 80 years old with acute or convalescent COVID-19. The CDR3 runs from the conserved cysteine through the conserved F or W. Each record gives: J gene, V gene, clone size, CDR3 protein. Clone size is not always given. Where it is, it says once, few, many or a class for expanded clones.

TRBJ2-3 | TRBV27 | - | CASSFWRGSTDTQYF
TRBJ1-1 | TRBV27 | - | CASRSGGAPEAFF
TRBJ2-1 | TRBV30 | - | CAWRAGGNYNEQFF
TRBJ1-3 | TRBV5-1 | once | CASSPNQGNLAGNTIYF
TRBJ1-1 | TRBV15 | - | CATSRGDWGNTEAFF
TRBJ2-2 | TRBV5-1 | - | CASSPTGTNTGELFF
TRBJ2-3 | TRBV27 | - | CASSSHLGTDKARGNTQYF
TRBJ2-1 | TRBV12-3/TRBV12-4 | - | CASSSLLGAPQFF
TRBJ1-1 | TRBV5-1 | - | CASSLVGTGHFAEAFF
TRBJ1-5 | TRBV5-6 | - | CASSRTDRGNQPQHF
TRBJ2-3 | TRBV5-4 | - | CASTEGVRRTDTQYF
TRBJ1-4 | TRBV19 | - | CASSIDRQARELFF
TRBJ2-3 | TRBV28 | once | CASSQVASTTQYF
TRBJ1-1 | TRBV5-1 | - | CASSTGQGVTEAFF
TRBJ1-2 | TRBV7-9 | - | CASSVGAGNYGYTF
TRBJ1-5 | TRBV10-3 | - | CAIKEQGGNQPQHF
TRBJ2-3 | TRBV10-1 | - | CASSESMLAGARTDTQYF
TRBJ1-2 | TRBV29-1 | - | CSAGGAALGNYGYTF
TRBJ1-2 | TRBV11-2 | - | CASRKGAQVGYGYTF
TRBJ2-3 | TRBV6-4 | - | CASSEIAGNTQYF
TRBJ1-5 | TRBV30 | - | CAWRYRVQPQHF
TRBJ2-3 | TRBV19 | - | CASSSPGIAGVDTQYF
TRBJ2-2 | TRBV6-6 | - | CASSLHWTSGGDRGTGELFF
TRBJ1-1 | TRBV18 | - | CASSPQGADTEAFF
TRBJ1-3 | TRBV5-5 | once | CASSLAAGGASGNTIYF
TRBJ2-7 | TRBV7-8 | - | CASSLPAGTGREEQYF
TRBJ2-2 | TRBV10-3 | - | CAMSTGATGELFF
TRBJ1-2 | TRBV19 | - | CASSSAGLYGYTF
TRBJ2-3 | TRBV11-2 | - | CASSGQKDTQYF
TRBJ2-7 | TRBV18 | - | CASSLPGSYEQYF
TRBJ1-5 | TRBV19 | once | CASSIGDRGNQPQHF
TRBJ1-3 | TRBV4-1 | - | CASSGRQGASGNTIYF
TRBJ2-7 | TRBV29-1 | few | CSVGTDFGEQYF
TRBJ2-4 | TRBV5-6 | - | CASSFLAVAKNIQYF
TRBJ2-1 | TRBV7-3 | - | CASSRRDRGDEQFF
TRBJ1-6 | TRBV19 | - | CASSMSGHLGDSPLHF
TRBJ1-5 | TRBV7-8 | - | CASSLLSGSSNQPQHF
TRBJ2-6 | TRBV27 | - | CASSLYSFSGANVLTF
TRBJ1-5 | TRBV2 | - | CASSAMAESNQPQHF
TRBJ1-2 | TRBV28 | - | CASSRQGVYGYTF
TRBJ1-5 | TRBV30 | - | CAWSLTANQPQHF
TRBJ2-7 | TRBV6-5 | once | CASSLTGGEQYF
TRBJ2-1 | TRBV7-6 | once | CASSLGGEQFF
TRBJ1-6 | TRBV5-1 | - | CASSPPDRTNSPLHF
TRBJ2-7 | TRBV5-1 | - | CASSLGTGLDNEQYF
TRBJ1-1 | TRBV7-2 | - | CASSLRQGTEAFF
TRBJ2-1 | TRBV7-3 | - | CASSPGGRYNEQFF
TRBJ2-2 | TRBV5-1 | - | CASSLDGHYTGELFF
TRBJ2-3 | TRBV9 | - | CASSVLATDTQYF
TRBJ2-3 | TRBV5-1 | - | CASSQTGDDTQYF
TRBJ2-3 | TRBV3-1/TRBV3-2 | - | CASSPQGLALTDTQYF
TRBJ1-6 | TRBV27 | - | CASSPFNSPLHF
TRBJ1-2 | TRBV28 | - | CASSKTDYGYTF
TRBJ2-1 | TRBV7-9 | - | CASSFRLAGEHEQFF
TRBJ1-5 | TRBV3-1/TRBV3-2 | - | CASSQTPGREKLGNQPQHF
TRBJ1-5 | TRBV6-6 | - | CASSYDGGNQPQHF
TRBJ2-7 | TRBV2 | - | CASSMGTSGVSYEQYF
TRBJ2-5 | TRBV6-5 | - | CASSYSQLETQYF
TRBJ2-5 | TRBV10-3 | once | CAIRAASGNTQETQYF